These T cell receptor beta chains were read from a single sample in a study of blood T cell repertoires in COVID-19. Using immunoSEQ multiplex PCR, the repertoire was profiled, and TCRdb retains in-frame clones only, with some absent. Of approximately 100,000 clones listed, 80% to 90% are singletons. The specimen was peripheral blood. The origin of the receptors is a human donor in a cohort sampled during active COVID-19. Each CDR3 is given with its conserved first and last residue. The D gene is left open where the match is weak. The listing skips clone size in some rows; elsewhere it reads once, few, many or a size class.

TRBV5-1,TRBJ2-1,-,-,TGCGCCAGCAGCTTGGTAGGGGGCTCCTACAATGAGCAGTTCTTC,CASSLVGGSYNEQFF
TRBV5-1,TRBJ1-1,-,TRBD1,TGCGCCAGCAGCTCGGGACAGCCGGACACTGAAGCTTTCTTT,CASSSGQPDTEAFF
TRBV29-1,TRBJ1-1,-,TRBD1,TGCAGCGTTGTCCAGGGGGTGGGCACTGAAGCTTTCTTT,CSVVQGVGTEAFF
TRBV6-2/TRBV6-3,TRBJ2-1,-,-,TGTGCCAGCAGTTACGACGCGGCGGACCTGACCCGCGACGGGAAGCAGTTCTTC,CASSYDAADLTRDGKQFF
TRBV5-1,TRBJ2-3,-,-,TGCGCCAGCAGCTCTCCTTTGGAACAGGGCTACACAGATACGCAGTATTTT,CASSSPLEQGYTDTQYF
TRBV27,TRBJ2-4,-,TRBD1,TGTGCCAGCAGTCCCCGGGACAGGGGGGACATTCAGTACTTC,CASSPRDRGDIQYF
TRBV10-3,TRBJ1-1,-,-,TGTGCCATTCTCCGGGGGGATGGGGACACTGAAGCTTTCTTT,CAILRGDGDTEAFF
TRBV7-3,TRBJ1-2,-,-,TGTGCCAGCAGCTTAATGGAGCTCACAACGGATGGCTACACCTTC,CASSLMELTTDGYTF
TRBV20-1,TRBJ2-1,-,-,TGCAGTGCCAGGTGGGCTTTCGAGCAGTTCTTC,CSARWAFEQFF
TRBV4-3,TRBJ1-1,once,-,TGCGCCAGCAGCCAAGGTCGGACTCTGGGGGGTGAAGCTTTCTTT,CASSQGRTLGGEAFF
TRBV2,TRBJ2-5,-,-,TGTGCCAGCAGTGCCTTAACAGGGATTGGGGAGACCCAGTACTTC,CASSALTGIGETQYF
TRBV7-2,TRBJ2-3,-,-,TGTGCCAGCAGCCTACAGGGCTCTGGAGATACGCAGTATTTT,CASSLQGSGDTQYF
TRBV28,TRBJ1-6,-,-,TGTGCCAGCAGGTTACGGCAGGCCTATAATTCACCCCTCCACTTT,CASRLRQAYNSPLHF
TRBV2,TRBJ2-7,-,TRBD2,TGTGCCATCGGGGCGGGAGGGCCGATCGAGCAGTACTTC,CAIGAGGPIEQYF